What follows is one T cell receptor (beta chain) and its context. The entry originates in a study of blood T cell repertoires in COVID-19. The germline V gene has CDR1 SGHDT and CDR2 YYEEEE. This CDR3 is 13 amino acids long. Trimming removed 3 bases at V and 10 bases at J, with 14 bases between. TCRdb keeps only in-frame clones here, not all; method: immunoSEQ multiplex PCR. The sample has about 150,000 clones; 84% are singletons. The V gene is TRBV5-6, the J gene TRBJ2-1; no reliable D call. The specimen was PBMCs or T cells enriched from blood (not recorded which). The TCR originated in a woman between 50 and 59 years old with acute COVID-19. CDR3 loop: CASSSISGEEQFF. DNA for the CDR3: TGTGCCAGCAGCTCCATTTCCGGAGAAGAGCAGTTCTTC.